This TCR beta chain was found in a study of blood T cell repertoires in COVID-19. In the source study's methods: Estimation of nucleated cell counts was performed using reference gene primer amplification. The method was immunoSEQ multiplex PCR; TCRdb's version includes in-frame clones alone and lacks a portion of them. V and J calls and clone size are copied from that table; D and trimming were computed from the DNA. The sample yields roughly 200,000 clones, around 80% seen once. Germline V gives CDR1 LGHDT, CDR2 YNNKEL (reference sequence). Trimming shortened V by 4 bases and J by 6 bases, and 10 bases separated the two germline ends. The CDR3 length is 13 residues. The table lists this clone with a few counts.

The clonotype comes from a human donor in a cohort sampled during active COVID-19. The chain has TRBV3-1 (or the pseudogene TRBV3-2) and TRBJ1-5, with unresolved D. The sequenced material came from peripheral blood. CDR3 bases: TGTGCCAGCAGCCGAAACAGCGGTCAGCCCCAGCATTTT. Its translation: CASSRNSGQPQHF.